Described below is a single T cell receptor (beta chain) sequence and its context. For TCRbeta, the library was prepared with unique molecular identifiers. TCRdb independently ran MiXCR on the PCR reads; one entry per CDR3 protein. The repertoire holds about 400,000 distinct CDR3 sequences, with 20% as singletons. This sample is drawn from a study of T-cell reconstitution after alpha-beta-depleted transplantation in children. Trimming pared 3 bases from V and 7 bases from J, leaving 15 bases between. The CDR3 contains 14 residues. The chain combines TRBV12-3 or TRBV12-4 with TRBJ1-2, with D maybe TRBD1 (6 bases). The receptor comes from a human donor who donated a stem cell graft to a child with acute myeloid leukemia. Sequencing used PBMCs from the stem cell graft donor, obtained from the stem cell graft. DNA of the CDR3: TGTGCCAGCAGTTTGTTGGGGGCAGGGATTGGCTACACCTTC. It is translated as CASSLLGAGIGYTF.